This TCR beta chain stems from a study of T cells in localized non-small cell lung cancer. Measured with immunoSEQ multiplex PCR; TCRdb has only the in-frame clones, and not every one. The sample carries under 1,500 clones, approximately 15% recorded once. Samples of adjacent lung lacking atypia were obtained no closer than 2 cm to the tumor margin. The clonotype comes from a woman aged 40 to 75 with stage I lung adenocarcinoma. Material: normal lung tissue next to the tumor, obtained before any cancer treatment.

DNA of the CDR3: TGTGCCAGCAGCCAAGATTTGATAGGGGCGGATATAAATGAAAAACTGTTTTTT. This translates into CASSQDLIGADINEKLFF. The chain is built from TRBV14 and TRBJ1-4; D is perhaps TRBD1 (5 bases). The CDR3 consists of 18 residues. The V gene lost 0 bases and the J gene lost 5 bases, with 19 bases spanning the gap. Germline-derived CDR1 and CDR2 are SGHDN and FVKESK.